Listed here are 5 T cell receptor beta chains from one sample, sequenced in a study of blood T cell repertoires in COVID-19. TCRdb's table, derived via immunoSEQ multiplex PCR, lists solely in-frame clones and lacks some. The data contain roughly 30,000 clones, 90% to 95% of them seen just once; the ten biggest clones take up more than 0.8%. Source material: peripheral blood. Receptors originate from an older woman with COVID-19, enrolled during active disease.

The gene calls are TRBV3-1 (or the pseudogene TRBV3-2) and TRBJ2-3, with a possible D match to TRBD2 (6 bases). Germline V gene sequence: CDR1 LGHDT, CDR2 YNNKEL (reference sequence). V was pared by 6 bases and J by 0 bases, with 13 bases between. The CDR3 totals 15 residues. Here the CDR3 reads CASSEAGASTDTQYF. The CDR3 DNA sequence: TGTGCCAGCAGTGAAGCGGGTGCTAGCACAGATACGCAGTATTTT.

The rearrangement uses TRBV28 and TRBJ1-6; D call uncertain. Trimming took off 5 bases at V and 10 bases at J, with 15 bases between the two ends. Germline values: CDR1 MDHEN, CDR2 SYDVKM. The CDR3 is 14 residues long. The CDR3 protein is CASSPGLAGSPLHF. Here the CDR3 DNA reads TGTGCCAGCAGTCCCGGACTAGCAGGCTCACCCCTCCACTTT.

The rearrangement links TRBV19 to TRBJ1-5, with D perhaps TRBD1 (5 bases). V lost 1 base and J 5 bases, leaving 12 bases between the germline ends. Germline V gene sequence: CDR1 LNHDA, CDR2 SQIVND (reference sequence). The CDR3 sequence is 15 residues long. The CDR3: CASSIVSPGDQPQHF. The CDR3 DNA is TGTGCCAGTAGTATAGTATCGCCGGGGGATCAGCCCCAGCATTTT.

In DNA form, the CDR3 reads TGTGCCAGCAGCTTAGGAGGACAGAACACTGAAGCTTTCTTT. Translation gives CASSLGGQNTEAFF. The rearrangement links TRBV7-2 to TRBJ1-1; possible D gene TRBD1, 5 bases. Germline V gives CDR1 SGHTA, CDR2 FQGNSA. This CDR3 is 14 amino acids long. V shed 1 base and J shed 1 base, with 7 bases lying between them.

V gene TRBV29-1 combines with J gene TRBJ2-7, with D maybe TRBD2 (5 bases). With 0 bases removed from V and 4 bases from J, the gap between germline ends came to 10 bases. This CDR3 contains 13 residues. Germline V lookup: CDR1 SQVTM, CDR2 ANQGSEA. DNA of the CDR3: TGCAGCGTTGAAGATCAGGCGGGTTACGAGCAGTACTTC. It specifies CSVEDQAGYEQYF.